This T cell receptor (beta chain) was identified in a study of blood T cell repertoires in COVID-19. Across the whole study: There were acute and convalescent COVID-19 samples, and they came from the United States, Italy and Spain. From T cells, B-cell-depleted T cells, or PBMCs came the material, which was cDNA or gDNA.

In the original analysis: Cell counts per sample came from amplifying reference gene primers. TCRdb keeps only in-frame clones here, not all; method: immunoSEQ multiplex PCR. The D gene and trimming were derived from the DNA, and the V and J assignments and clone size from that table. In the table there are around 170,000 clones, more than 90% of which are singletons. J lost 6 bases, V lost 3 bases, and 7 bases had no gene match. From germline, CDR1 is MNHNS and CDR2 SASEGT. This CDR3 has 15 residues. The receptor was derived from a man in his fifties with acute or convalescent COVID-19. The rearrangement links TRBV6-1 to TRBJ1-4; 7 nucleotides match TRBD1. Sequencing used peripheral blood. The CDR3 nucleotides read TGTGCCAGCAGTGATCGACAGGGAATATATGAAAAACTGTTTTTT. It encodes CASSDRQGIYEKLFF.